This T cell receptor beta chain was sequenced in a study of T cell repertoires in cytomegalovirus infection. Turning to the study itself: In public TCR beta signatures, there were indications of both CMV infection and matching HLA type. The study, taken as a whole, reports: Across the ex vivo response, the dominant clonotypes were HLA-C-restricted CMV-specific TCR beta clonotypes. There were carriers of CMV plus the relevant HLA, and cumulative public TCR beta family frequency identified them.

In TCRdb, the reads were re-called with MiXCR into one record per CDR3 protein. The sample includes approximately 700,000 distinct CDR3 sequences, roughly 36% of them seen just once. In its sample, this clonotype was seen a few times. What it binds is unknown. The V gene's germline CDR1 is SEHNR and CDR2 FQNEAQ (reference sequence). The CDR3 contains 16 residues. Trimming took 4 bases from V and 5 from J; bases not matched to a gene: 10. The origin of this receptor is a human donor in good health (CMV status not recorded). Some clones in this sample may be carry-over from other donors' samples. The chain is built from TRBV7-9 and TRBJ2-5; 10 positions match TRBD1. The sample taken for sequencing was PBMCs. The CDR3 protein is CASSSGTGVGWETQYF. CDR3 in DNA: TGTGCCAGCAGCTCCGGGACAGGGGTGGGTTGGGAGACCCAGTACTTC.